These T cell receptor beta chains were read from a single sample in a study of vaccination and CD4 T cells after COVID-19. One entry per CDR3 protein results from TCRdb running MiXCR on the PCR reads. This sample has around 25,000 distinct CDR3 sequences; less than 40% occur once, and the top ten carry approximately 3%. These receptors have no known antigen. The starting material was CD4+ T cells from blood, cultured in vitro, obtained about 7 months after SARS-CoV-2 vaccination. The receptors originated from a human donor who had recovered from COVID-19. Both conserved end residues are part of each CDR3. The D gene is left open where the match is weak. Clone sizes are given selectively: once, few, many, or a class where the clone is expanded.

v_call: TRBV7-9
d_call: .
clone_size: .
j_call: TRBJ2-2
cdr3_aa: CASSSANTGELFF
cdr3_nt: TGTGCCAGCAGCTCAGCGAACACCGGGGAGCTGTTTTTT

v_call: TRBV28
d_call: .
clone_size: .
j_call: TRBJ1-5
cdr3_aa: CASVRAGENQPQHF
cdr3_nt: TGTGCCAGCGTCAGGGCGGGGGAAAATCAGCCCCAGCATTTT

v_call: TRBV7-8
d_call: TRBD2
clone_size: .
j_call: TRBJ2-5
cdr3_aa: CASSLRGSGSRETQYF
cdr3_nt: TGTGCCAGCAGCTTACGGGGTAGCGGGAGCAGAGAGACCCAGTACTTC

v_call: TRBV24-1
d_call: .
clone_size: once
j_call: TRBJ2-7
cdr3_aa: CATSDFPLSYGQYF
cdr3_nt: TGTGCCACCAGTGATTTCCCCTTATCCTACGGGCAGTACTTC

v_call: TRBV6-1
d_call: .
clone_size: .
j_call: TRBJ2-3
cdr3_aa: CASSPYLSTDTQYF
cdr3_nt: TGTGCCAGCAGCCCTTATCTTAGCACAGATACGCAGTATTTT

v_call: TRBV6-2/TRBV6-3
d_call: TRBD2
clone_size: .
j_call: TRBJ2-7
cdr3_aa: CASSSRASGGYEQYF
cdr3_nt: TGTGCCAGCAGTTCTCGGGCTAGCGGGGGCTACGAGCAGTACTTC

v_call: TRBV7-2
d_call: .
clone_size: few
j_call: TRBJ2-7
cdr3_aa: CASSLGTGLYEQYF
cdr3_nt: TGTGCCAGCAGCCTCGGGACTGGCCTCTACGAGCAGTACTTC

v_call: TRBV20-1
d_call: TRBD2
clone_size: .
j_call: TRBJ2-1
cdr3_aa: CSARTPAGVSNEQFF
cdr3_nt: TGCAGTGCTAGAACCCCAGCGGGAGTAAGCAATGAGCAGTTCTTC

v_call: TRBV19
d_call: TRBD1
clone_size: .
j_call: TRBJ2-2
cdr3_aa: CASWTGNTGELFF
cdr3_nt: TGTGCCAGTTGGACAGGGAACACCGGGGAGCTGTTTTTT

v_call: TRBV10-1
d_call: .
clone_size: .
j_call: TRBJ2-6
cdr3_aa: CASSDQRGANVLTF
cdr3_nt: TGCGCCAGCAGTGACCAGAGAGGGGCCAACGTCCTGACTTTC

v_call: TRBV5-8
d_call: .
clone_size: .
j_call: TRBJ1-5
cdr3_aa: CASSFLVQPQHF
cdr3_nt: TGTGCCAGCAGCTTTCTTGTTCAGCCCCAGCATTTT

v_call: TRBV20-1
d_call: TRBD2
clone_size: few
j_call: TRBJ2-1
cdr3_aa: CSARAPGLADNEQFF
cdr3_nt: TGCAGTGCTAGAGCTCCGGGACTAGCGGACAATGAGCAGTTCTTC

v_call: TRBV29-1
d_call: .
clone_size: few
j_call: TRBJ1-1
cdr3_aa: CSVKGSGGGEAFF
cdr3_nt: TGCAGCGTCAAGGGTTCCGGGGGCGGTGAAGCTTTCTTT

v_call: TRBV28
d_call: .
clone_size: .
j_call: TRBJ1-1
cdr3_aa: CASSLLVAGAGAFF
cdr3_nt: TGTGCCAGCAGTTTATTGGTAGCGGGGGCGGGGGCTTTCTTT

v_call: TRBV7-3
d_call: TRBD2
clone_size: few
j_call: TRBJ2-3
cdr3_aa: CASSLSGLRTDTQYF
cdr3_nt: TGTGCCAGCAGCTTATCGGGACTACGCACAGATACGCAGTATTTT

v_call: TRBV10-3
d_call: TRBD2
clone_size: .
j_call: TRBJ2-7
cdr3_aa: CAISEVAGAYEQYF
cdr3_nt: TGTGCCATCAGTGAGGTAGCGGGAGCCTACGAGCAGTACTTC

v_call: TRBV29-1
d_call: TRBD1
clone_size: many
j_call: TRBJ1-5
cdr3_aa: CSVEMDRVGNQPQHF
cdr3_nt: TGCAGCGTGGAGATGGACAGGGTTGGCAATCAGCCCCAGCATTTT

v_call: TRBV7-9
d_call: TRBD1
clone_size: few
j_call: TRBJ1-1
cdr3_aa: CASSSLGQGGTEAFF
cdr3_nt: TGTGCCAGCAGCTCCTTGGGACAGGGGGGAACTGAAGCTTTCTTT

v_call: TRBV20-1
d_call: TRBD1
clone_size: .
j_call: TRBJ2-3
cdr3_aa: CSAPGQGSDTQYF
cdr3_nt: TGCAGTGCCCCAGGACAGGGGTCAGATACGCAGTATTTT

v_call: TRBV28
d_call: TRBD1
clone_size: .
j_call: TRBJ1-5
cdr3_aa: CASSFRQGHQPQHF
cdr3_nt: TGTGCCAGCAGTTTTAGACAGGGGCATCAGCCCCAGCATTTT

v_call: TRBV10-3
d_call: TRBD2
clone_size: few
j_call: TRBJ2-7
cdr3_aa: CAIRGGTSGYEQYF
cdr3_nt: TGTGCCATCAGAGGTGGGACTAGCGGCTACGAGCAGTACTTC

v_call: TRBV20-1
d_call: .
clone_size: .
j_call: TRBJ2-1
cdr3_aa: CSAREILARQFF
cdr3_nt: TGCAGTGCTAGGGAAATACTAGCTCGGCAGTTCTTC

v_call: TRBV30
d_call: TRBD1
clone_size: .
j_call: TRBJ1-2
cdr3_aa: CAWSRDSYGYTF
cdr3_nt: TGTGCCTGGAGCAGGGACAGCTATGGCTACACCTTC

v_call: TRBV7-2
d_call: .
clone_size: .
j_call: TRBJ2-7
cdr3_aa: CASSLVSGARFYEQYF
cdr3_nt: TGTGCCAGCAGCTTAGTTTCGGGGGCGCGATTCTACGAGCAGTACTTC

v_call: TRBV10-2
d_call: .
clone_size: few
j_call: TRBJ2-3
cdr3_aa: CASRPGVAADTQYF
cdr3_nt: TGCGCCAGCAGGCCCGGGGTAGCGGCAGATACGCAGTATTTT

v_call: TRBV20-1
d_call: .
clone_size: large
j_call: TRBJ1-5
cdr3_aa: CSASRTSDQPQHF
cdr3_nt: TGCAGTGCTAGCCGGACGTCGGATCAGCCCCAGCATTTT